This T cell receptor (beta chain) was captured by sequencing in a study of blood T cell repertoires in COVID-19. Across the study: Acute and convalescent COVID-19 samples came from the United States, Italy and Spain.

Assay: immunoSEQ multiplex PCR; the TCRdb copy retains only in-frame clones and omits some. The sample includes 350,000 to 450,000 clones, about 90% of them seen just once. Participants were aged roughly 18 to 89 years, lived in some 23 US areas, and enrolled virtually. From germline, CDR1 is SGHAT and CDR2 FQNNGV. The CDR3 totals 13 residues. With 6 bases clipped from V and 5 bases from J, the junction kept 4 bases outside the gene matches. The chain combines TRBV11-2 with TRBJ2-1; the match to TRBD1 covers 7 bases. The sample comprised PBMCs or T cells enriched from blood (not recorded which). This TCR was sampled from a woman in her 30s who had recovered from COVID-19. CDR3 sequence (DNA): TGTGCCAGCAGTTGGGACAGAAACAATGAGCAGTTCTTC. This gives the protein CASSWDRNNEQFF.